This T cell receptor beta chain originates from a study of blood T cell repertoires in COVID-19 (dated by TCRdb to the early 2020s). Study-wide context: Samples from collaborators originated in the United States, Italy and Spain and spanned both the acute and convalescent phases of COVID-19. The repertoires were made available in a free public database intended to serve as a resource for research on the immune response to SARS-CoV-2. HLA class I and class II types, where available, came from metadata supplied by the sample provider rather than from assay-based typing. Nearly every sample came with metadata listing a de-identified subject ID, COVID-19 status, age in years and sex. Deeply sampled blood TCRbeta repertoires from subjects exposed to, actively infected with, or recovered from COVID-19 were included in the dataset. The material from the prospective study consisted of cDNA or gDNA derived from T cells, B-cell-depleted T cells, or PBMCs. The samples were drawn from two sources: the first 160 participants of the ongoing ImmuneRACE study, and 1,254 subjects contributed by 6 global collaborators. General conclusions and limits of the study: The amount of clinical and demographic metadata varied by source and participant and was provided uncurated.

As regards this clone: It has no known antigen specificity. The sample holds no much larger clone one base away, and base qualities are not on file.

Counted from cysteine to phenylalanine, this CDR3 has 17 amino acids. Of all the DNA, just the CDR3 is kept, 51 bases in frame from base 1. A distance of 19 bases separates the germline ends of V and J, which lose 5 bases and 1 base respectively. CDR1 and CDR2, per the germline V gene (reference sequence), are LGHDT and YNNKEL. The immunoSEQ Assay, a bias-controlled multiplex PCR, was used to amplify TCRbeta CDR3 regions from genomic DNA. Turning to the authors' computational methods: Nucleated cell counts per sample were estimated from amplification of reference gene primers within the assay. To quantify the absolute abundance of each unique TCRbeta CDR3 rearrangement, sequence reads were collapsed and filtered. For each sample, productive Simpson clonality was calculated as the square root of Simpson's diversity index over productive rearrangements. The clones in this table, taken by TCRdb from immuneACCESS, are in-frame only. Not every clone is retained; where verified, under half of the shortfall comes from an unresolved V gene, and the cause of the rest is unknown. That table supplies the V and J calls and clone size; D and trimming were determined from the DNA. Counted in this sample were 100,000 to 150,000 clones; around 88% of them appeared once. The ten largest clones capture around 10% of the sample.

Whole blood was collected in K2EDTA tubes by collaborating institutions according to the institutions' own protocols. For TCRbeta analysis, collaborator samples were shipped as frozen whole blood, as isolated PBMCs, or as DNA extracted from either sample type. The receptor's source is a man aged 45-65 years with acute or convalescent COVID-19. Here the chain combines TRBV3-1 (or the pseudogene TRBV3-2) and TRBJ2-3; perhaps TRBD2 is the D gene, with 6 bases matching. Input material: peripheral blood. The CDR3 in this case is CASSFILGRRGTDTQYF. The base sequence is TGTGCCAGCAGCTTTATCTTAGGGCGGAGGGGCACAGATACGCAGTATTTT.